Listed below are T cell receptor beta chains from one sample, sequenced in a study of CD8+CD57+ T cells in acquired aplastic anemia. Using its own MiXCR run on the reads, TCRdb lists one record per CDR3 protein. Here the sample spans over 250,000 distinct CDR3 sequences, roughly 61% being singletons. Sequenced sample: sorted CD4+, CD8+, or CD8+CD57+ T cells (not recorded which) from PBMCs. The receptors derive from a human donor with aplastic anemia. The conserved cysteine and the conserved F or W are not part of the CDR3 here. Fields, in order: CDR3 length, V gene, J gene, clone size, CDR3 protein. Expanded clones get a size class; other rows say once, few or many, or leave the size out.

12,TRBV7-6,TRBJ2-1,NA,ASSPRVVYNEQF
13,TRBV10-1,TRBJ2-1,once,ASSGGLAGYNEQF
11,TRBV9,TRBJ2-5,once,ARTRDLQETQY
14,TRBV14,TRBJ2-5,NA,ASSYVRGEGQETQY
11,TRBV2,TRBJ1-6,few,ASSDRGNSPLH
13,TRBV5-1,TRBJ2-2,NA,ASNLGQTNTGELF
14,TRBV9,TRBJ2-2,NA,ASSPGLAEGTGELF
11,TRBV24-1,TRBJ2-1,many,ATQRAGYNEQF
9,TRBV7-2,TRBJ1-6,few,ASGLNSPLH
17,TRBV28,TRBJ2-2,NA,ASSLGLLRDGGNTGELF
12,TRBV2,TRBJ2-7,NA,ASSEGTATYEQY
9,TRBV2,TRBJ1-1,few,ASRIYTEAF
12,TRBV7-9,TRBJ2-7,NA,ASSLGAAGPEQY
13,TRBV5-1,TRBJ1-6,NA,ASSPSGDQNSPLH
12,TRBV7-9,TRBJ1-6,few,ASSLQGVDSPLH
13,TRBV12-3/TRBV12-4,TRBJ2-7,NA,ASTLRLAGNYEQY
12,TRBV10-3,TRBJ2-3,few,AISGLVGTDTQY
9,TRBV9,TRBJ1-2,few,ASSPLVALQ
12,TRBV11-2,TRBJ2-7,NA,ASSSEPLSYEQY
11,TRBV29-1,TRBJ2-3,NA,SVRQGAPDTQY
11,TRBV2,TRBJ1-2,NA,ASSDEGVYGYT
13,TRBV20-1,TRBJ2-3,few,SARDQGGRTDTQY
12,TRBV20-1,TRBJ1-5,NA,SARPGSGNQPQH
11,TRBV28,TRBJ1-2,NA,ASENPGGFGYT
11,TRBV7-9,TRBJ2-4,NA,ASSTDGLNIQY
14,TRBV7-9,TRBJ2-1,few,ASSLAQTVGGQGQF
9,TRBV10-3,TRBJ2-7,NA,AISDLYEQY
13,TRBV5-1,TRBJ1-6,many,ASSPNRSREKPLH
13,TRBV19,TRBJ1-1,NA,ASSQADRMNTEAF
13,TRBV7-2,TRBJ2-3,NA,ASSFRAGYTDTQY
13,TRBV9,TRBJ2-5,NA,ASSVEPDRGETQY
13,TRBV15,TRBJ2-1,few,ATSRVAGARDEQF
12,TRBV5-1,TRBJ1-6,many,ASSSGQPNSPLH
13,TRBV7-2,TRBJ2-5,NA,ASSAPGTGKETQY
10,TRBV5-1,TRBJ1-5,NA,ASSFAGQPQH
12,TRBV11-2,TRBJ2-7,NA,ASSVGVTLYEQY
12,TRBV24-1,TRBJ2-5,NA,ATSDATEGETQY
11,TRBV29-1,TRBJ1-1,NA,SAGKTMNTEAF
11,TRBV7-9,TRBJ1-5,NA,ASSATGDQPQH
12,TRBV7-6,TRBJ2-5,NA,ASSSSGGSSTQY
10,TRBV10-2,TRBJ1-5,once,ASSDNNQPQH
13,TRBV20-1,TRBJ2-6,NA,SAREQSAGANVLT
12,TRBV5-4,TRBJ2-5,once,ASSLTGQTETQY
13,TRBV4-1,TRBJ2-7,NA,ASSPGTGRSYEQY
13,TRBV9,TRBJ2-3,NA,ASSRQGRHTDTQY
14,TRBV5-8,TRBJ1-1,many,ASSRPGGALNTEAF
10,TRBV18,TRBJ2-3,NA,ACSPSTDTQY
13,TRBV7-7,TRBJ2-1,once,ASSDVQEYYNEQF
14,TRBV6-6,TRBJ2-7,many,ASSQGGSGSSYEQY
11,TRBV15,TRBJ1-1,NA,ATSSRQGPEAF
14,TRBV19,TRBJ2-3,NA,ASSIDLAGKASTQY
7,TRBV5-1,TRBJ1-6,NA,ASRSPLH
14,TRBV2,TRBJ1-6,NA,ASSLTGARKGSPLH